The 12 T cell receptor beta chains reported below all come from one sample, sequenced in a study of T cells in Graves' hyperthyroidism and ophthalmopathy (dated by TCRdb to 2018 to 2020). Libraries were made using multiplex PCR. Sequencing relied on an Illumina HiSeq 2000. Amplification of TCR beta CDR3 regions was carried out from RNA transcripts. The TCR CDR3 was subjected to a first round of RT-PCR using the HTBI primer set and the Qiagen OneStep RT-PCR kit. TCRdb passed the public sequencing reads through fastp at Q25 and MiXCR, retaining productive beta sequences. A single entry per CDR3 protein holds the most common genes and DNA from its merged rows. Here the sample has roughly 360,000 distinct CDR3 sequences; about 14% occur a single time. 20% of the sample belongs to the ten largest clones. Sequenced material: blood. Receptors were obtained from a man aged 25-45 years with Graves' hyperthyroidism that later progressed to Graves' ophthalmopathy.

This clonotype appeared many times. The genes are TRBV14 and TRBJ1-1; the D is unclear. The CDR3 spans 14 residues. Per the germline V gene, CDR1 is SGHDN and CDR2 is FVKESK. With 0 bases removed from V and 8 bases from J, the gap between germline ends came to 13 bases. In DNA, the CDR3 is TGTGCCAGCAGCCAAGAGAATAGAGAGTCCGAAGCTTTCTTT. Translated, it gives CASSQENRESEAFF.

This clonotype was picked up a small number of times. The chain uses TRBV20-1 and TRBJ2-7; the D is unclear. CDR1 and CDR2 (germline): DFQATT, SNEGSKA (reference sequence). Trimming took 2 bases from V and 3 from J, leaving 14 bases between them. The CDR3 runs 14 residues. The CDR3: CSARRSGPHYEQYF. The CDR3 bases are TGCAGTGCTAGACGGTCCGGGCCCCACTACGAGCAGTACTTC.

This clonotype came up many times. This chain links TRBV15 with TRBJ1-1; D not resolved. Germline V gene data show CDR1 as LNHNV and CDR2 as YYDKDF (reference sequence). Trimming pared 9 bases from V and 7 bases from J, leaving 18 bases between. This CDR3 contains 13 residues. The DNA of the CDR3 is TGTGCCACTACTCCGGGAGGCCTCATTGAAGCTTTCTTT. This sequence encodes CATTPGGLIEAFF.

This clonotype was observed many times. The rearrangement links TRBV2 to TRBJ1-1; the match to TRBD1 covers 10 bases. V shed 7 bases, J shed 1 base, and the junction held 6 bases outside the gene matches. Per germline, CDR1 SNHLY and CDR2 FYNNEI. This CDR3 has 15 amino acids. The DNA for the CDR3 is TGTGCCAGCAATAGACAGGGGGCCGGGAACACTGAAGCTTTCTTT. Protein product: CASNRQGAGNTEAFF.

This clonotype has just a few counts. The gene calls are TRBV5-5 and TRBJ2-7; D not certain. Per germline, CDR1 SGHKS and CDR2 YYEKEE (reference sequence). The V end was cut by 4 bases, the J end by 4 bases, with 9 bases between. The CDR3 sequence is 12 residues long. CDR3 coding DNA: TGTGCCAGCAGCCCTCAAAGGTACGAGCAGTACTTC. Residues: CASSPQRYEQYF.

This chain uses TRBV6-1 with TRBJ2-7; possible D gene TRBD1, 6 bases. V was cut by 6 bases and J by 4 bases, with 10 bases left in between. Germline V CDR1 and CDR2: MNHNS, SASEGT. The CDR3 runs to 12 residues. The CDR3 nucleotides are TGTGCCAGCAGGGACAGCAAATACGAGCAGTACTTC. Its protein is CASRDSKYEQYF.

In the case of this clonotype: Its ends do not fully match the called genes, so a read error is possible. Here the CDR3 reads CASSLSGSNEPQHF. In nucleotides, the CDR3 is TGTGCCAGCAGCTTATCAGGAAGCAATGAGCCCCAGCATTTT. J is TRBJ1-5 and V is TRBV13; no reliable D call. The CDR3 runs to 14 residues. Germline loops: CDR1 PRHDT, CDR2 FYEKMQ (reference sequence).

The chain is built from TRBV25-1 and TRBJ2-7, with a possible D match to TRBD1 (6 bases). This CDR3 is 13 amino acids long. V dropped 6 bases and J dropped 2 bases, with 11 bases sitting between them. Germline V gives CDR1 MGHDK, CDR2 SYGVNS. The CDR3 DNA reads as TGTGCCAGCAGGGGGACACGCACCTACGAGCAGTACTTC. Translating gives CASRGTRTYEQYF.

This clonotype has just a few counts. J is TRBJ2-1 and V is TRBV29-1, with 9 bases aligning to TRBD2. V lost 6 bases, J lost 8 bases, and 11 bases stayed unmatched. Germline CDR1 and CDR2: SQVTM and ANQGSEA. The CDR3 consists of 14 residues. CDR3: CSVGPGLARYEQFF. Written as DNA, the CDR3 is TGCAGCGTCGGACCGGGACTAGCTAGGTATGAGCAGTTCTTC.

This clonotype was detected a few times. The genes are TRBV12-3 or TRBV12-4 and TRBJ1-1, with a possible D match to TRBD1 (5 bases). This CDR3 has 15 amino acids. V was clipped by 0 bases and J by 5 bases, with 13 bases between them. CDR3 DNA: TGTGCCAGCAGTTTAGCGCGAAAGGGGTGGACTGAAGCTTTCTTT. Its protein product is CASSLARKGWTEAFF.

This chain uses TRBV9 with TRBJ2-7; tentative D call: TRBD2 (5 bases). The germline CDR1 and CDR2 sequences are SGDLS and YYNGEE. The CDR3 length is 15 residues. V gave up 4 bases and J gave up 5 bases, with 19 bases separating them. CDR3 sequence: CASSRRAEVGHEQYF. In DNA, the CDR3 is TGTGCCAGCAGCAGGCGGGCGGAGGTCGGCCACGAGCAGTACTTC.

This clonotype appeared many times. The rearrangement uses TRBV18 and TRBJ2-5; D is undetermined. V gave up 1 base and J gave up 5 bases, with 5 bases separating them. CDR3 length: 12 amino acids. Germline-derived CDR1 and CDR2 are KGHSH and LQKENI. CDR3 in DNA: TGTGCCAGCTCACCACTGAGGGAGACCCAGTACTTC. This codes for CASSPLRETQYF.